This T cell receptor beta chain derives from a study of cytomegalovirus exposure and HLA in healthy donors. Findings and limits, study-wide: Reports described diagnosis of cytomegalovirus status by the classifier as highly specific and sensitive.

As to this clone: Antigen: not known.

Both 60 Vbeta primers and 13 Jbeta primers went into the PCR. TCRdb's table, derived via immunoSEQ multiplex PCR, lists solely in-frame clones and lacks some. The sample holds about 92,000 clones; approximately 81% are singletons and the top ten take approximately 1.2%. Germline V gene lookup returns CDR1 LNHDA and CDR2 SQIVND (reference sequence). V gave up 5 bases and J gave up 9 bases, with 11 bases separating them. The length of the CDR3 is 12 residues. The receptor was derived from a girl aged 2 to 10 in good health and CMV-seropositive. The chain uses TRBV19 and TRBJ2-1; D uncertain. Sequenced: PBMCs. The CDR3 spells CASSLTSGEQFF. CDR3 coding DNA: TGTGCCAGTAGTCTCACGAGTGGTGAGCAGTTCTTC.